The 31 T cell receptor beta chains reported below all come from one sample, sequenced in a study of OX40 agonist ivuxolimab in advanced cancers. Generated by immunoSEQ multiplex PCR, the TCRdb table keeps only in-frame clones and is missing some. The sample has around 64,000 clones, approximately 80% seen once; the top ten hold roughly 5.2%. Sequenced material: CD4+ or CD8+ T cells sorted from blood, taken in a trial of the OX40 agonist ivuxolimab. These receptors originate from an adult with an advanced solid tumor such as melanoma, head and neck, liver or kidney cancer.

This rearrangement joins TRBV25-1 to TRBJ2-7, with 8 bases that match TRBD1. CDR3 length equals 13 residues. V gave up 5 bases and J gave up 4 bases; unmatched junction bases: 4. CDR1 is MGHDK, CDR2 SYGVNS, per germline. The CDR3 loop is CASSTTGGYEQYF. CDR3 in DNA: TGTGCCAGCAGTACAACAGGGGGGTACGAGCAGTACTTC.

The table lists this clone with a count of one. The rearrangement joins TRBV18 to TRBJ2-5; D is uncertain. V was pared by 3 bases and J by 4 bases, with 12 bases between. Germline V gives CDR1 KGHSH, CDR2 LQKENI. The CDR3 is 14 residues long. The CDR3 nucleotides read TGTGCCAGCTCACCGAATCAGGAGTTAGAGACCCAGTACTTC. Its translation is CASSPNQELETQYF.

This chain joins TRBV9 and TRBJ2-3; 12 nucleotides align to TRBD2. The germline V gene has CDR1 SGDLS and CDR2 YYNGEE. The CDR3 totals 16 residues. Trimming cost V 4 bases and J 5 bases; bases outside gene matches: 8. The CDR3 reads CASSSLAGGPVDTQYF. The CDR3 DNA is TGTGCCAGCAGCTCGCTAGCGGGGGGGCCTGTAGATACGCAGTATTTT.

The chain has TRBV6-5 and TRBJ1-2; D might be TRBD1 (6 bases). V was pared by 2 bases and J by 3 bases, with 10 bases between. The CDR3 is 14 residues long. Germline V lookup: CDR1 MNHEY, CDR2 SVGAGI. CDR3 loop: CASSYDEGDYGYTF. The CDR3 nucleotides read TGTGCCAGCAGTTACGACGAGGGGGACTATGGCTACACCTTC.

The chain couples TRBV6-5 to TRBJ2-5; 12 bases match TRBD1. Gene TRBJ2-7 matches the end of the DNA better, so the J call may be wrong. The CDR3 length is 14 residues. Germline CDR1 reads MNHEY; CDR2 reads SVGAGI. The CDR3 nucleotides read TGTGCCAGCAGTCCCGGGACAGGGGGCATCGAGCAGTACTTC. Translating it yields CASSPGTGGIEQYF.

The chain carries TRBV18 and TRBJ2-7; 8 bases align to TRBD1. Germline V gene sequence: CDR1 KGHSH, CDR2 LQKENI. There are 13 residues in the CDR3. The V and J ends lost 2 bases and 5 bases, in that order; junction bases with no gene match: 2. In DNA, the CDR3 is TGTGCCAGCTCACCAGCAGGGGGCCACGAGCAGTACTTC. This codes for CASSPAGGHEQYF.

This chain uses TRBV4-2 with TRBJ2-7; 8 bases align to TRBD1. V was clipped by 3 bases and J by 4 bases; unmatched bases: 8. CDR3 length equals 15 residues. CDR1 and CDR2 (germline): LGHNA, YNFKEQ. The CDR3 coding sequence is TGTGCCAGCAGCCAGGCGGCAGGGGGCGAATACGAGCAGTACTTC. Protein sequence: CASSQAAGGEYEQYF.

The V gene is TRBV29-1, the J gene TRBJ2-5; no firm D call. CDR3 length equals 12 residues. Germline CDR1 and CDR2: SQVTM and ANQGSEA. Trimming left V 0 bases short and J 3 bases short, with 5 bases between. CDR3 in DNA: TGCAGCGTTGAAGATTGGGAAGAGACCCAGTACTTC. Protein product: CSVEDWEETQYF.

This sequence joins TRBV18 and TRBJ1-1, with 9 nucleotides matching TRBD1. The CDR3 sequence is 16 residues long. Germline lookup yields CDR1 KGHSH and CDR2 LQKENI. V dropped 2 bases and J dropped 3; count of bases not matched to a gene: 7. Here the CDR3 DNA reads TGTGCCAGCTCACCAGGAACAGGGGGCCGGGACACTGAAGCTTTCTTT. This sequence encodes CASSPGTGGRDTEAFF.

This clone has only one observation. V gene TRBV5-1 combines with J gene TRBJ2-3; the D gene could be TRBD1 or TRBD2 (6 bases each). V lost 4 bases, J lost 5 bases, and 17 bases lay in between. Germline-derived CDR1 and CDR2 are SGHRS and YFSETQ. This CDR3 region has 15 residues. This CDR3 is CASSAQGGLGDTQYF. CDR3 DNA: TGCGCCAGCAGCGCACAGGGAGGTCTTGGAGATACGCAGTATTTT.

This clone was detected a few times. The chain recombines TRBV25-1 with TRBJ1-1; D is unclear. Germline V gene data show CDR1 as MGHDK and CDR2 as SYGVNS. CDR3 length: 14 residues. The V end lost 4 bases, the J end lost 4 bases, and 13 bases lay between the germline ends. In nucleotides, the CDR3 is TGTGCCAGCAGTGCCCTATTGGGAGTCACTGAAGCTTTCTTT. It codes for CASSALLGVTEAFF.

This sequence joins TRBV6-5 and TRBJ1-2; D remains unclear. The CDR3 runs to 14 residues. Germline values: CDR1 MNHEY, CDR2 SVGAGI. The germline V and J ends were trimmed by 0 bases and 2 bases, with 7 bases remaining between them. CDR3 sequence: CASSYSNGNYGYTF. The CDR3 nucleotides are TGTGCCAGCAGTTACTCAAACGGAAACTATGGCTACACCTTC.

This clone was counted only a few times. The genes are TRBV6-5 and TRBJ1-1, with TRBD1 as a possible D gene (6 bases). Germline lookup yields CDR1 MNHEY and CDR2 SVGAGI. This CDR3 has 12 amino acids. The germline V and J ends were trimmed by 7 bases and 5 bases, with 11 bases remaining between them. CDR3 in amino acids: CASKAGETEAFF. The CDR3 bases are TGTGCCAGCAAGGCAGGGGAAACTGAAGCTTTCTTT.

The chain recombines TRBV11-2 with TRBJ1-1; 11 bases are shared with TRBD1. CDR1 SGHAT and CDR2 FQNNGV come from the germline V gene. The CDR3 runs 16 residues. V shed 6 bases and J 2 bases; nucleotides not matched to a gene: 8. CDR3 amino acids: CASSLMGTGGNTEAFF. The CDR3, as DNA: TGTGCCAGCAGTCTCATGGGGACAGGGGGAAACACTGAAGCTTTCTTT. Using reference TRBV11-2 and TRBJ1-1 for the parts outside the CDR3, the full variable domain is EAGVAQSPRYKIIEKRQSVAFWCNPISGHATLYWYQQILGQGPKLLIQFQNNGVVDDSQLPKDRFSAERLKGVDSTLKIQPAKLEDSAVYLCASSLMGTGGNTEAFFGQGTRLTVV.

CDR3 in DNA: TGTGCCAGCAGGTCTAGGGCAGGGCTGGGGGGCTACACCTTC. Encoded protein: CASRSRAGLGGYTF. J is TRBJ1-2 and V is TRBV2, with a tentative D call TRBD1 (5 bases). The V gene lost 6 bases and the J gene lost 8 bases, with 19 bases spanning the gap. The CDR3 loop spans 14 amino acids. CDR1 and CDR2 (germline): SNHLY, FYNNEI.

The chain links TRBV5-1 to TRBJ2-7; 14 bases match TRBD2. The germline V gene encodes CDR1 SGHRS and CDR2 YFSETQ. V was clipped by 4 bases and J by 5 bases; unmatched bases: 11. The CDR3 loop spans 17 amino acids. The chain's CDR3 is CASSRTGLAGVWDEQYF. The CDR3 DNA reads TGCGCCAGCAGCAGAACGGGACTAGCGGGAGTATGGGACGAGCAGTACTTC.

The chain uses TRBV27 and TRBJ2-2; D is perhaps TRBD1 (5 bases). The CDR3 totals 16 residues. Germline lookup yields CDR1 MNHEY and CDR2 SMNVEV (reference sequence). V was pared by 6 bases and J by 0 bases, with 14 bases between. The CDR3 spells CASSPPRQTNTGELFF. CDR3 sequence (DNA): TGTGCCAGCAGCCCCCCCCGACAGACGAACACCGGGGAGCTGTTTTTT.

This clone was seen a few times. This chain's CDR3 is CASTGGDNQPQHF. The CDR3 region has the DNA TGCGCCAGCACCGGAGGGGACAATCAGCCCCAGCATTTT. The chain carries TRBV10-2 and TRBJ1-5; tentative D call: TRBD1 (5 bases). This CDR3 contains 13 residues. Germline-derived CDR1 and CDR2 are WSHSY and SAAADI. The V gene lost 7 bases and the J gene lost 3 bases, with 10 bases spanning the gap.

The chain uses TRBV5-4 and TRBJ2-5; tentatively, D is TRBD2 (5 bases). The CDR3 is 13 amino acids. Trimming shortened V by 4 bases and J by 2 bases, and 9 bases separated the two germline ends. Germline CDR1 is SGHNT and CDR2 is YYREEE (reference sequence). The CDR3 protein is CASSNRDQETQYF. DNA of the CDR3: TGTGCCAGCAGCAACCGGGATCAAGAGACCCAGTACTTC. Combining the CDR3 with reference TRBV5-4 and TRBJ2-5 gives the whole variable domain ETGVTQSPTHLIKTRGQQVTLRCSSQSGHNTVSWYQQALGQGPQFIFQYYREEENGRGNFPPRFSGLQFPNYSSELNVNALELDDSALYLCASSNRDQETQYFGPGTRLLVL.

Here the CDR3 DNA reads TGTGCCAGCTCACCAATCGGGACAGGGTTAAACACTGAAGCTTTCTTT. As protein: CASSPIGTGLNTEAFF. The chain uses TRBV18 and TRBJ1-1; TRBD1 matches 9 bases. The CDR3 covers 16 residues. Germline V gene data show CDR1 as KGHSH and CDR2 as LQKENI. V lost 2 bases, J lost 2 bases, and 6 bases stayed unmatched.

This clone was recorded only once. The chain couples TRBV7-9 to TRBJ2-2; 7 nucleotides match TRBD1. Germline V lookup: CDR1 SEHNR, CDR2 FQNEAQ (reference sequence). The V gene end was trimmed by 7 bases and the J gene end by 0 bases; junction bases not matched to a gene: 5. This CDR3 has 15 amino acids. In nucleotides, the CDR3 is TGTGCCAGCACAGTGCAGGGGGCGAACACCGGGGAGCTGTTTTTT. Translating gives CASTVQGANTGELFF.

The gene calls are TRBV10-2 and TRBJ2-7; 9 positions match TRBD2. The germline CDR1 and CDR2 sequences are WSHSY and SAAADI. The V segment lost 3 bases and the J segment 0 bases; nucleotides outside the gene matches: 6. CDR3 length: 16 amino acids. CDR3 protein: CASSDPLAGTSYEQYF. As DNA, the CDR3 is TGCGCCAGCAGTGACCCCCTAGCGGGGACCTCCTACGAGCAGTACTTC.

The V and J genes are TRBV10-3 and TRBJ1-6; D is possibly TRBD1 (6 bases). The germline gives CDR1 ENHRY, CDR2 SYGVKD. Trimming removed 6 bases at V and 12 bases at J, with 18 bases between. The CDR3 spans 14 residues. The CDR3: CAIRKQGLGEPLHF. DNA for the CDR3: TGTGCCATCAGGAAACAGGGACTGGGGGAACCCCTCCACTTT.

The rearrangement joins TRBV11-2 to TRBJ2-1, with D tentatively TRBD2 (5 bases). Germline V gene lookup returns CDR1 SGHAT and CDR2 FQNNGV. This CDR3 contains 14 residues. Trimming removed 6 bases from V and 6 bases from J, with 15 bases in between. CDR3: CASSHYGEFNEQFF. CDR3 nucleotide sequence: TGTGCCAGCAGTCATTACGGGGAGTTCAATGAGCAGTTCTTC.

The rearrangement joins TRBV5-4 to TRBJ2-6; D remains unclear. The CDR3 totals 14 residues. Germline V CDR1 and CDR2: SGHNT, YYREEE (reference sequence). The germline V and J ends were trimmed by 4 bases and 1 base, with 6 bases remaining between them. For the CDR3, the DNA is TGTGCCAGCAGCACGGGTTCTGGGGCCAACGTCCTGACTTTC. Amino acid sequence: CASSTGSGANVLTF.

The V call is TRBV7-3, the J call TRBJ1-2; 7 bases agree with TRBD1. CDR3 length: 16 residues. Germline assignment: CDR1 SGHTA and CDR2 FQGTGA. J was trimmed by 0 bases and V by 2 bases; bases with no gene match: 6. The DNA for the CDR3 is TGTGCCAGCAGCTTAGGAGGACAGGCGGCTAACTATGGCTACACCTTC. Translation: CASSLGGQAANYGYTF.

The chain combines TRBV30 with TRBJ2-3; 13 bases fit TRBD2. Germline lookup yields CDR1 GTSNPN and CDR2 SVGIG (reference sequence). The trim removed 1 base at V and 5 bases at J, leaving 6 bases unmatched. This CDR3 has 16 residues. CDR3 DNA sequence: TGTGCCTGGAGTGGAGGACTAGCGGGAGAGAGAGATACGCAGTATTTT. As protein: CAWSGGLAGERDTQYF.

The chain couples TRBV6-6 to TRBJ1-5, with TRBD1 matching 9 bases. J lost 3 bases, V lost 6 bases, and 9 bases had no gene match. The CDR3 runs 16 residues. Looked up from germline, CDR1 is MNHNY and CDR2 is SVGAGI (reference sequence). DNA of the CDR3: TGTGCCAGCAGCCCAAGGAGGGACAGGGCCAATCAGCCCCAGCATTTT. Translating it yields CASSPRRDRANQPQHF.

This clone was found a few times. The CDR3 spells CASSLSLGTGGPNQPQHF. The CDR3 bases are TGTGCCAGCAGTTTATCGTTGGGGACAGGGGGCCCCAATCAGCCCCAGCATTTT. The chain employs TRBV27 and TRBJ1-5; 12 nucleotides match TRBD1. Germline loops: CDR1 MNHEY, CDR2 SMNVEV (reference sequence). With V trimmed by 0 bases and J by 3 bases, 6 bases remained unmatched. CDR3 size: 18 residues.

The J gene is TRBJ2-7, the V gene TRBV29-1, with D perhaps TRBD2 (5 bases). This CDR3 is built from 12 residues. The germline V and J ends were trimmed by 4 bases and 1 base, with 8 bases remaining between them. Germline CDR1 is SQVTM and CDR2 is ANQGSEA. CDR3 amino acids: CSVASKSYEQYF. In DNA form, the CDR3 reads TGCAGCGTTGCTAGCAAATCCTACGAGCAGTACTTC.

This chain links TRBV5-6 with TRBJ1-5; D gene unclear. The CDR3 totals 14 residues. Trimming stripped 0 bases from V and 8 bases from J, with 12 bases between. Germline assignment: CDR1 SGHDT and CDR2 YYEEEE. This CDR3 reads CASSLASSREPQHF. CDR3 DNA sequence: TGTGCCAGCAGCTTGGCATCTTCACGGGAGCCCCAGCATTTT.